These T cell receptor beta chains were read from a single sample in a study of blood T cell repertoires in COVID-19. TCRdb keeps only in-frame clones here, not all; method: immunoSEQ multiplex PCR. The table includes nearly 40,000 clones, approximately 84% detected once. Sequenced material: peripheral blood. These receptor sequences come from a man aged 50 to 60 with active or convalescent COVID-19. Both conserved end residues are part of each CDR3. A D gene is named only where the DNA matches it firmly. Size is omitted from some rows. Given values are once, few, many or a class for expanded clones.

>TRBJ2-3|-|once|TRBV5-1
TGCGCCAGCAGCTTGGCAACCGGGGTTAGCACAGATACGCAGTATTTT
CASSLATGVSTDTQYF
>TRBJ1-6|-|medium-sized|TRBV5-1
TGCGCCAGCAGCGCGACAGTTAGCTCCTATAATTCACCCCTCCACTTT
CASSATVSSYNSPLHF
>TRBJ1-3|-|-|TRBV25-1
TGTGCCAGCAGTGAATATAGGGGGGGGGCGACAGGAAACACCATATATTTT
CASSEYRGGATGNTIYF
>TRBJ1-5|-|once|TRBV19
TGTGCCAGTAGTATACGAAAAACCGGGATTCAGCCCCAGCATTTT
CASSIRKTGIQPQHF
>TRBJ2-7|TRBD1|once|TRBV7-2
TGTGCCAGCAGCCGGACAGGAGTCTCCTACGAGCAGTACTTC
CASSRTGVSYEQYF
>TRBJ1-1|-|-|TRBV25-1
TGTGCCAGCAGTCCGATTCGGGGGGAGAACACTGAAGCTTTCTTT
CASSPIRGENTEAFF
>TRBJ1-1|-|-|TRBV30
TGTGCCTGGAGTGTAGAGGCGGCTTTCTTT
CAWSVEAAFF
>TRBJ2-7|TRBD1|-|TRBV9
TGTGCCAGCAGCATAACGGGACAGGGCTACGAGCAGTACTTC
CASSITGQGYEQYF
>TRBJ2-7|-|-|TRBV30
TGTGCCTGGAGCAATTCCTACGAGCAGTACTTC
CAWSNSYEQYF
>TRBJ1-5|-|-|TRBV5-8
TGTGCCAGCAGCCCCTTCGAGGGATGGGTTCAGCCCCAGCATTTT
CASSPFEGWVQPQHF
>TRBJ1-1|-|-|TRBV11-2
TGTGCCAGCAGCTCGGACTATAACACTGAAGCTTTCTTT
CASSSDYNTEAFF
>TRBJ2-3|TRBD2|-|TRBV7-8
TGTGCCAGCAGCTTAGGGGCTAGCGGAAGCACAGATACGCAGTATTTT
CASSLGASGSTDTQYF
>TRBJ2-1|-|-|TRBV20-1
TGCAGTGCTAGTGCCTCGGGACAAGTTTTCAATGAGCAGTTCTTC
CSASASGQVFNEQFF
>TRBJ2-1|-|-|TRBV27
TGTGCCAGCAGTTCAGGGATGAATGAGCAGTTCTTC
CASSSGMNEQFF
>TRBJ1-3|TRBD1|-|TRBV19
TGTGCCAGTAGGATAACCGGGACAGGGGCCTCTGGAAACACCATATATTTT
CASRITGTGASGNTIYF
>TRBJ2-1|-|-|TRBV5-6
TGTGCCAGCAGCCTACGCCTTAGAATTAATGAGCAGTTCTTC
CASSLRLRINEQFF
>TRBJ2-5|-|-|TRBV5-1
TGCGCCAGCAGCTTGGTCCCTTCTCTCCAAGAGACCCAGTACTTC
CASSLVPSLQETQYF
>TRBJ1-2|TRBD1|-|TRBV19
TGTGCCAGTAGTCAAGGGTTCGGGGACAGAGGTTCCTATGGCTACACCTTC
CASSQGFGDRGSYGYTF
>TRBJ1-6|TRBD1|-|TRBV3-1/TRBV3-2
TGTGCCAGCAGCCGAAGCAGGGGGCTAGGGAATTCACCCCTCCACTTT
CASSRSRGLGNSPLHF
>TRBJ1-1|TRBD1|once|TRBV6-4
TGTGCCAGCAGTCGACAGGGAGGCACTGAAGCTTTCTTT
CASSRQGGTEAFF
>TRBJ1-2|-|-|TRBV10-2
TGCGCCAGCAGCGCTCTAACAGGGTCCACGGGCTACACCTTC
CASSALTGSTGYTF
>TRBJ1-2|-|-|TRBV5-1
TGCGCCAGCAGCTTGGGGCAGGGGAGCGTCGGTGGCTACACCTTC
CASSLGQGSVGGYTF
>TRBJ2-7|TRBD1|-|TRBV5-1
TGCGCCAGCAGCTCAGGGGACAGGGGAGACGACGAGCAGTACTTC
CASSSGDRGDDEQYF
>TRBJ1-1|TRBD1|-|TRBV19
TGTGCCAGTGGCACCGAACCGGGACAGCGCACTGAAGCTTTCTTT
CASGTEPGQRTEAFF
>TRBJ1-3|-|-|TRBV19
TGTGCCAGTAGTATCCCAGGGGTCGGAAACACCATATATTTT
CASSIPGVGNTIYF
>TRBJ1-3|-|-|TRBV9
TGTGCCAGCAGCGTGAGCTCTGGAAACACCATATATTTT
CASSVSSGNTIYF
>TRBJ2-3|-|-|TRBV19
TGTGCCAGTAGTAAGTTTGCAGGGACTGCAGATACGCAGTATTTT
CASSKFAGTADTQYF
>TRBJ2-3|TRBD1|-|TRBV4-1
TGCGCCAGCAGCCAGAGGGACAGGGCGGGAGATACGCAGTATTTT
CASSQRDRAGDTQYF
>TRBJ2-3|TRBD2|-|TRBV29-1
TGCAGCGGTAGGTCCGGGACTAGCGGGTCCGATACGCAGTATTTT
CSGRSGTSGSDTQYF